Below, 23 T cell receptor beta chains from the same sample are listed, as sequenced in a study of CD8+ T cells in alopecia areata (dated by TCRdb to 2016 to 2018). Library method: the immunoSEQ multiplex PCR assay. RNA was extracted from all samples and reverse transcribed into cDNA, which served as template for TCR sequencing. TCRdb stores this immuneACCESS table with in-frame sequences only. Part of the clones is absent; in the studies checked, under half of the shortfall reflects unresolved V genes, and no reason is known for the rest. In all, the sample holds about 110,000 clones, and roughly 84% of those were seen once. Clones ranked in the top ten supply 20% to 25% of the sample. The sample's time point label, decoded: 20 to 30 weeks on oral tofacitinib. In the paper's terms, the treatment or condition label means: oral pan-JAK inhibitor, 5-10 mg twice daily. The sequencing used CD8+ T cells sorted from blood, collected at week 24, from a patient treated with tofacitinib. These receptors all come from a human donor with alopecia areata.

The chain recombines TRBV4-1 with TRBJ2-3; maybe TRBD2 (5 bases). This CDR3 spans 16 amino acids. Trimming removed 0 bases at V and 0 bases at J, with 10 bases between. Per the germline V gene, CDR1 is MGHRA and CDR2 is YSYEKL. In DNA form, the CDR3 reads TGCGCCAGCAGCCAAGAGGACCGGACTAGCACAGATACGCAGTATTTT. As protein: CASSQEDRTSTDTQYF.

The chain has TRBV9 and TRBJ2-2; D unresolved. Germline-derived CDR1 and CDR2 are SGDLS and YYNGEE. V was cut by 5 bases and J by 3 bases, with 5 bases left in between. This CDR3 has 12 residues. The CDR3 loop reads CASRPDTGELFF. CDR3 bases: TGTGCCAGCAGGCCCGACACCGGGGAGCTGTTTTTT.

This clone was found a few times. CDR3 region: CASSDRSQETQYF. The CDR3 DNA is TGTGCCAGCAGTGATCGGAGTCAAGAGACCCAGTACTTC. This rearrangement joins TRBV27 to TRBJ2-5; no definite D call. Trimming stripped 5 bases from V and 2 bases from J, with 9 bases between. Per germline, CDR1 MNHEY and CDR2 SMNVEV (reference sequence). This CDR3 has 13 amino acids.

J is TRBJ1-5 and V is TRBV27; perhaps TRBD1 as D (6 bases). The V gene's germline CDR1 is MNHEY and CDR2 SMNVEV (reference sequence). The CDR3 totals 12 residues. V was cut by 3 bases and J by 9 bases, with 9 bases left in between. CDR3 loop: CASSFSQGPQHF. In DNA form, the CDR3 reads TGTGCCAGCAGTTTTTCACAGGGGCCCCAGCATTTT.

The V call is TRBV4-3, the J call TRBJ2-7; TRBD1 aligns across 9 bases. CDR1 is LGHNA and CDR2 is YSLEER in the germline V gene. The CDR3 consists of 18 residues. Unmatched junction bases numbered 16, after V lost 3 bases and J lost 4 bases. CDR3 nucleotide sequence: TGCGCCAGCAGCCAGGGGGCGGGGACAGGGTCTATTATGTACGAGCAGTACTTC. It yields the protein CASSQGAGTGSIMYEQYF.

This clone was observed a single time. The chain links TRBV2 to TRBJ2-1; D is unclear. The germline gives CDR1 SNHLY, CDR2 FYNNEI. V lost 7 bases and J lost 7, with 11 bases in between. This CDR3 comprises 12 residues. The CDR3 DNA reads as TGTGCCAGCACCCCGAATAGAAATGAGCAGTTCTTC. Its protein product is CASTPNRNEQFF. Full variable domain (missing parts from reference TRBV2 and TRBJ2-1): EPEVTQTPSHQVTQMGQEVILRCVPISNHLYFYWYRQILGQKVEFLVSFYNNEISEKSEIFDDQFSVERPDGSNFTLKIRSTKLEDSAMYFCASTPNRNEQFFGPGTRLTVL.

The J gene is TRBJ2-5, the V gene TRBV7-2; D ambiguous. Trimming took 3 bases from V and 4 from J, leaving 3 bases between them. This CDR3 region has 11 residues. Germline loops: CDR1 SGHTA, CDR2 FQGNSA. The CDR3, as DNA: TGTGCCAGCAGCTTGCTAGAGACCCAGTACTTC. Protein: CASSLLETQYF.

The J gene is TRBJ2-7, the V gene TRBV7-8; no firm D call. The CDR3 loop spans 15 amino acids. Trimming stripped 5 bases from V and 0 bases from J, with 14 bases between. Germline CDR1 reads SGHVS; CDR2 reads FQNEAQ. This chain's CDR3 is CASSPTLASSYEQYF. CDR3 DNA: TGTGCCAGCAGCCCAACCTTAGCTAGCTCCTACGAGCAGTACTTC.

CDR3: CASSLVSGEDTEAFF. The CDR3 region has the DNA TGTGCCAGCAGTCTTGTTTCAGGAGAGGACACTGAAGCTTTCTTT. The rearrangement joins TRBV6-5 to TRBJ1-1; D not certain. Per germline, CDR1 MNHEY and CDR2 SVGAGI. The CDR3 is 15 amino acids. Between the trimmed V and J ends, which lost 5 bases and 3 bases, there was a span of 16 bases.

The genes are TRBV5-1 and TRBJ2-2; D call uncertain. This CDR3 spans 15 amino acids. Trimming took off 4 bases at V and 2 bases at J, with 12 bases between the two ends. The germline gives CDR1 SGHRS, CDR2 YFSETQ. CDR3 bases: TGCGCCAGCAGCCCATCCCACGATAACACCGGGGAGCTGTTTTTT. Translated, it gives CASSPSHDNTGELFF.

This chain connects TRBV5-4 to TRBJ2-5, with D perhaps TRBD2 (5 bases). Deletions cut 0 bases from V and 4 bases from J, with 10 bases between. Looked up from germline, CDR1 is SGHNT and CDR2 is YYREEE (reference sequence). The CDR3 runs 14 residues. CDR3 nucleotides: TGTGCCAGCAGCTTGGAAGGCGAGGGAGAGACCCAGTACTTC. It encodes CASSLEGEGETQYF.

This chain links TRBV5-1 with TRBJ2-7, with unresolved D. Trimming took 2 bases from V and 4 from J, leaving 13 bases between them. This CDR3 spans 14 amino acids. In germline, CDR1 is SGHRS, CDR2 YFSETQ. CDR3 coding DNA: TGCGCCAGCAGCTTAAAGTCAGGTGCTTACGAGCAGTACTTC. Translated: CASSLKSGAYEQYF.

V usage is TRBV7-8 and J usage is TRBJ2-7; D is unclear. CDR1 and CDR2 from the germline V gene are SGHVS and FQNEAQ. Deletions cut 5 bases from V and 3 bases from J, with 14 bases between. This CDR3 is built from 14 residues. The CDR3 loop is CASSPSDNFYEQYF. CDR3 bases: TGTGCCAGCAGCCCCTCTGACAACTTCTACGAGCAGTACTTC.

This clone came up a few times. V and J are TRBV19 and TRBJ1-5; D is unresolved. This CDR3 spans 17 amino acids. The V gene's germline CDR1 is LNHDA and CDR2 SQIVND (reference sequence). The V end lost 3 bases, the J end lost 2 bases, and 17 bases lay between the germline ends. The CDR3 loop reads CASSIEGTGNGNQPQHF. In DNA form, the CDR3 reads TGTGCCAGTAGTATCGAAGGAACGGGGAACGGCAATCAGCCCCAGCATTTT. Filled out from reference TRBV19 and TRBJ1-5, the complete variable domain reads DGGITQSPKYLFRKEGQNVTLSCEQNLNHDAMYWYRQDPGQGLRLIYYSQIVNDFQKGDIAEGYSVSREKKESFPLTVTSAQKNPTAFYLCASSIEGTGNGNQPQHFGDGTRLSIL.

This chain joins TRBV28 and TRBJ1-2; TRBD1 matches 7 bases. Germline loops: CDR1 MDHEN, CDR2 SYDVKM. The CDR3 has 13 amino acids. V was clipped by 11 bases and J by 2 bases; unmatched bases: 8. The CDR3 protein is CACLTTGNYGYTF. CDR3 bases: TGTGCCTGTCTCACGACAGGGAACTATGGCTACACCTTC.

This clone was picked up a small number of times. This sequence joins TRBV7-2 and TRBJ2-7; D remains ambiguous. The CDR3 consists of 11 residues. Germline values: CDR1 SGHTA, CDR2 FQGNSA. V was cut by 3 bases and J by 5 bases, with 5 bases left in between. The CDR3 nucleotides read TGTGCCAGCAGCTTTGCCAACGAGCAGTACTTC. Translation gives CASSFANEQYF. Full variable domain (remainder filled in from reference TRBV7-2 and TRBJ2-7): GAGVSQSPSNKVTEKGKDVELRCDPISGHTALYWYRQSLGQGLEFLIYFQGNSAPDKSGLPSDRFSAERTGGSVSTLTIQRTQQEDSAVYLCASSFANEQYFGPGTRLTVT.

This chain uses TRBV4-1 with TRBJ2-7; maybe TRBD1 (5 bases). Germline V CDR1 and CDR2: MGHRA, YSYEKL. This CDR3 is built from 16 residues. V lost 0 bases and J 3 bases, leaving 15 bases between the germline ends. CDR3 loop: CASSQEDGPGFYEQYF. CDR3 coding DNA: TGCGCCAGCAGCCAAGAGGACGGTCCAGGGTTCTACGAGCAGTACTTC.

The V call is TRBV29-1, the J call TRBJ2-1; D possibly uses TRBD1 or TRBD2 (6 bases each). Trimming removed 8 bases at V and 5 bases at J, with 22 bases between. The CDR3 runs to 15 residues. CDR1 and CDR2 (germline): SQVTM, ANQGSEA. The CDR3 sequence: CSYESGASSDNEQFF. The CDR3 DNA reads TGCAGCTACGAGTCGGGGGCCTCCTCGGACAATGAGCAGTTCTTC.

The chain uses TRBV5-6 and TRBJ2-5, with a tentative D call TRBD1 (5 bases). CDR3 length equals 14 residues. Germline CDR1 reads SGHDT; CDR2 reads YYEEEE. Trimming pared 1 base from V and 5 bases from J, leaving 12 bases between. This chain's CDR3 is CASSLLVDKETQYF. DNA of the CDR3: TGTGCCAGCAGCTTGTTGGTGGACAAGGAGACCCAGTACTTC.

The genes are TRBV29-1 and TRBJ2-7; TRBD2 matches 10 bases. Germline CDR1 is SQVTM and CDR2 is ANQGSEA. This CDR3 contains 17 residues. With 3 bases clipped from V and 3 bases from J, the junction kept 14 bases outside the gene matches. CDR3 nucleotides: TGCAGCGTTGAGACCCCCGATTCCTTAGCGGGGGGCTACGAGCAGTACTTC. Its protein is CSVETPDSLAGGYEQYF.

A single count supports this clone. The gene calls are TRBV5-1 and TRBJ2-7, with 9 bases matching TRBD1. The CDR3 is 14 residues long. V shed 0 bases, J shed 5 bases, and the junction held 3 bases outside the gene matches. Germline CDR1 and CDR2: SGHRS and YFSETQ. CDR3 nucleotides: TGCGCCAGCAGCTTGGGACAGGGGGTAGACGAGCAGTACTTC. It specifies CASSLGQGVDEQYF.

The V and J genes are TRBV19 and TRBJ2-1; D possibly uses TRBD1 or TRBD2 (6 bases each). There are 15 residues in the CDR3. The V end lost 3 bases, the J end lost 6 bases, and 15 bases lay between the germline ends. Germline V CDR1 and CDR2: LNHDA, SQIVND (reference sequence). DNA of the CDR3: TGTGCCAGTAGTATGTGGATAGGGGGGAGCAATGAGCAGTTCTTC. Protein product: CASSMWIGGSNEQFF.

The chain has TRBV7-9 and TRBJ1-1, with D uncertain. Deletions cut 7 bases from V and 1 base from J, with 7 bases between. This CDR3 contains 12 residues. Germline CDR1 SEHNR, CDR2 FQNEAQ (reference sequence). CDR3 sequence: CASNKENTEAFF. Here the CDR3 DNA reads TGTGCCAGCAACAAAGAGAACACTGAAGCTTTCTTT.